Presented here are 18 T cell receptor beta chains from one specimen sequenced in a study of metastatic and nonmetastatic thyroid tumors. TCRdb re-called clones via MiXCR from the PCR reads. Of roughly 48,000 clones in the sample, approximately 15% are singletons; the top ten hold around 3%. Thyroid surgery took place with no prior treatment in any patient. The material sequenced was blood. These receptors originate from a female donor with papillary thyroid cancer or a benign thyroid nodule (not recorded which). Some clones in this sample may be carry-over from other donors' samples.

The chain has TRBV2 and TRBJ1-5; 7 nucleotides align to TRBD1. This CDR3 has 14 amino acids. Per the germline V gene, CDR1 is SNHLY and CDR2 is FYNNEI. CDR3 nucleotide sequence: TGTGAAAGCAGGGGGGACAGCTTCAATCAGCCCCAGCATTTT. Protein: CESRGDSFNQPQHF.

In its sample, this clone was seen a few times. This same CDR3 is encoded by further DNA sequences in the sample. CDR3 amino acids: CASSRYSGTPYEQYF. The DNA for the CDR3 is TGTGCCAGCAGCCGCTATAGCGGTACTCCTTACGAGCAGTACTTC. The V and J genes are TRBV6-1 and TRBJ2-7; D might be TRBD2 (6 bases). The V and J ends lost 6 bases and 4 bases respectively, with 19 bases between them. The CDR3 has 15 amino acids. Germline V gene sequence: CDR1 MNHNS, CDR2 SASEGT.

This clone was recorded many times. A much larger clone differs from this one at a single base, so this may be a read error. This same CDR3 is encoded by further DNA sequences in the sample. The rearrangement joins TRBV20-1 to TRBJ1-5; D may be TRBD1 (5 bases). This CDR3 comprises 14 residues. Germline loops: CDR1 DFQATT, CDR2 SNEGSKA (reference sequence). The CDR3 bases are TGTAGTGCAACCGACAGAGATAGCAATCAGCCCCAGCATTTT. It yields the protein CSATDRDSNQPQHF.

A note on this clone: A much larger clone sits a single nucleotide away, making a read error possible. The V gene is TRBV18, the J gene TRBJ1-2, with D hard to call. Looked up from germline, CDR1 is KGHSH and CDR2 is LQKENI. This CDR3 spans 15 amino acids. The V end was cut by 3 bases, the J end by 6 bases, with 17 bases between. The CDR3 reads CASSPLGRSLDGYTF. CDR3 nucleotide sequence: TGTGCCAGCTCACCCCTGGGAAGGAGTCTCGATGGCTACACCTTC.

This clone was seen more than once but under ten times. The chain combines TRBV6-2 or TRBV6-3 with TRBJ2-1; maybe TRBD2 (6 bases). Looked up from germline, CDR1 is MNHEY and CDR2 is SVGEGT. The ends were cut back, 6 bases at V and 3 bases at J, with 15 bases in the middle. The CDR3 covers 15 residues. CDR3 coding DNA: TGTGCCAGCAGCCCCAAGGCGGGGTACTACAATGAGCAGTTCTTC. Its protein product is CASSPKAGYYNEQFF.

This clone was counted many times. V usage is TRBV20-1 and J usage is TRBJ2-3, with no clear D. This CDR3 region has 12 residues. Germline CDR1 and CDR2: DFQATT and SNEGSKA (reference sequence). The ends were cut back, 8 bases at V and 0 bases at J, with 9 bases in the middle. CDR3 loop: CSFPTSTDTQYF. The DNA of the CDR3 is TGCAGTTTCCCCACCAGCACAGATACGCAGTATTTT.

Ten or more counts support this clone. The V gene is TRBV6-1, the J gene TRBJ2-3; tentative D call: TRBD1 (5 bases). Germline V gene data show CDR1 as MNHNS and CDR2 as SASEGT. V shed 2 bases and J shed 4 bases, with 22 bases lying between them. The CDR3 is 18 residues long. The CDR3 nucleotides read TGTGCCAGCAGTGAACACGGATTATACAGGATTGAGGCAGATACGCAGTATTTT. It codes for CASSEHGLYRIEADTQYF.

The sample holds many counts of this clone. V gene TRBV2 combines with J gene TRBJ1-1, with 7 bases matching TRBD1. Losses at the gene ends were 0 bases for V and 0 bases for J; bases not matched to a gene: 1. The CDR3 runs to 15 residues. In germline, CDR1 is SNHLY, CDR2 FYNNEI. The CDR3, as DNA: TGTGCCAGCAGTGAAGCTCAGGGGGTGAACACTGAAGCTTTCTTT. This codes for CASSEAQGVNTEAFF.

This clone was picked up many times. V and J are TRBV28 and TRBJ1-3; D uncertain. The CDR3 consists of 14 residues. Germline V gene lookup returns CDR1 MDHEN and CDR2 SYDVKM. V was clipped by 7 bases and J by 0 bases, with 10 bases between them. The CDR3 protein is CASTPYNSGNTIYF. CDR3 sequence (DNA): TGTGCCAGCACCCCGTATAACTCTGGAAACACCATATATTTT.

This clone appeared many times. The chain couples TRBV2 to TRBJ1-2; D not resolved. V lost 3 bases and J lost 4, with 6 bases in between. Germline assignment: CDR1 SNHLY and CDR2 FYNNEI. This CDR3 is built from 12 residues. CDR3 amino acids: CASSEGIYGYTF. CDR3 sequence (DNA): TGTGCCAGCAGTGAGGGTATCTATGGCTACACCTTC.

This clone has only a few counts. V usage is TRBV28 and J usage is TRBJ1-5, with D tentatively TRBD1 (5 bases). Germline-derived CDR1 and CDR2 are MDHEN and SYDVKM. V was trimmed by 1 base and J by 5 bases, leaving 15 bases between them. This CDR3 is 16 amino acids long. DNA for the CDR3: TGTGCCAGCAGTTTATCAGTCGGGGCCGCAGATCAGCCCCAGCATTTT. Protein sequence: CASSLSVGAADQPQHF.

Note on this clone: At one end the junction does not follow the germline gene, possibly because of a read error. The chain couples TRBV27 to TRBJ2-1; D perhaps matches TRBD2 (6 bases). The CDR3 loop spans 14 amino acids. The germline gives CDR1 MNHEY, CDR2 SMNVEV (reference sequence). The CDR3 DNA sequence: TGTGCCAGACACCCTGCGGGAAAAGGTCATGAGCAGTTATTC. The encoded protein is CARHPAGKGHEQLF.

The rearrangement uses TRBV12-3 or TRBV12-4 and TRBJ1-5; D gene uncertain. The CDR3 has 10 amino acids. The V end was cut by 6 bases, the J end by 10 bases, with 7 bases between. The CDR3 spells CASRPCPQHF. For the CDR3, the DNA is TGTGCCAGCAGACCCTGTCCCCAGCATTTT.

In its sample, this clone was seen many times. CDR3 amino acids: CASALSGTSGNTIYF. DNA of the CDR3: TGTGCCAGCGCCCTTTCCGGGACGTCAGGAAACACCATATATTTT. The chain employs TRBV2 and TRBJ1-3, with D tentatively TRBD1 (5 bases). This CDR3 spans 15 amino acids. Germline V gives CDR1 SNHLY, CDR2 FYNNEI. Trimming removed 8 bases from V and 4 bases from J, with 18 bases in between.

This clone came up many times. The V and J genes are TRBV3-1 and TRBJ2-3; 12 bases map to TRBD2. Per germline, CDR1 LGHDT and CDR2 YNNKEL (reference sequence). The CDR3 is made up of 17 amino acids. The V gene end was trimmed by 4 bases and the J gene end by 2 bases; junction bases not matched to a gene: 7. CDR3 sequence reads: CASSLGLAGSSTDTQYF. In DNA, the CDR3 is TGTGCCAGCAGCCTCGGACTAGCGGGATCTTCCACAGATACGCAGTATTTT.

This clone occurred many times. The rearrangement joins TRBV20-1 to TRBJ1-1; maybe TRBD1 (5 bases). Trimming stripped 4 bases from V and 0 bases from J, with 12 bases between. Germline CDR1 DFQATT, CDR2 SNEGSKA (reference sequence). The CDR3 is 14 amino acids. The CDR3 sequence is CSAMGPFMNTEAFF. The CDR3 DNA follows: TGCAGTGCTATGGGGCCCTTCATGAACACTGAAGCTTTCTTT.

Ten or more counts support this clone. The J gene is TRBJ1-1, the V gene TRBV9, with a weak D call TRBD1 (6 bases). Germline CDR1 is SGDLS and CDR2 is YYNGEE. The V end lost 8 bases, the J end lost 0 bases, and 8 bases lay between the germline ends. There are 12 residues in the CDR3. The CDR3 DNA sequence: TGTGCCAGTGGACAGATGAACACTGAAGCTTTCTTT. Encoded protein: CASGQMNTEAFF.

There are many counts of this clone. The J gene is TRBJ1-1, the V gene TRBV19, with 12 positions matching TRBD1. CDR3 length equals 14 residues. CDR1 LNHDA and CDR2 SQIVND come from the germline V gene (reference sequence). The ends lost 5 bases at V and 5 bases at J; junction bases unmatched: 3. The CDR3 DNA reads TGTGCCAGTAGTGGGACAGGGGGCCGGACTGAAGCTTTCTTT. It translates to CASSGTGGRTEAFF.